This T cell receptor (beta chain) was sequenced for a study of shared clonotypes between healthy human individuals. On the study more broadly: A couple of female and a few male donors aged 18 to 49 were enrolled.

In regard to this clone: Its antigen is not known.

The CDR3 is 15 residues long. Trimming took 1 base from V and 2 from J, leaving 11 bases between them. Per the germline V gene, CDR1 is MDHEN and CDR2 is SYDVKM. Each PCR replicate from the sorted subsets contained 150 to 200 ng DNA, which is some 32,000 T cell genomes. Repertoires were generated with immunoSEQ multiplex PCR, while TCRdb's copy carries only in-frame clones and drops some. The sample has roughly 890,000 clones, almost 95% seen once. It was CD45RO-negative cells, positively selected for CCR7, that made up naive CD8 cells, with terminally differentiated effector memory CD45RA+ cells excluded. General study points: Naive CD4 clonotype sharing across a few donors was approximately 5%.

Sequencing used naive CD8+ T cells sorted from blood. The rearrangement links TRBV28 to TRBJ1-1, with a possible D match to TRBD1 (6 bases). The TCR was taken from a man aged 30-40 years in good health. CDR3 amino acids: CASSLSAGDNTEAFF. The CDR3 coding sequence is TGTGCCAGCAGTTTATCGGCAGGGGATAACACTGAAGCTTTCTTT.